A selection of T cell receptor beta chains follows, all from one sample in a study of human T cells and chemical hapten exposure. TCRdb analysed the RACE reads with MiXCR anew, one entry per CDR3 protein. The sample carries some 110,000 distinct CDR3 sequences, more than 10% recorded once. The material sequenced was whole blood, taken in connection with sensitization to the hapten diphenylcyclopropenone (DPC). The receptors derive from a woman aged 50 to 60 with alopecia areata. Some clones in this sample may be carry-over from other donors' samples. Both conserved end residues are part of each CDR3. Fields, in order: D gene, clone size, V gene, J gene, CDR3 protein, CDR3 DNA. The D gene is left open where the match is weak. The size field is filled for only some rows; it gives once, few, many or a size class.

TRBD1,few,TRBV6-6,TRBJ1-1,CASSSPDRANTEAFF,TGTGCCAGCAGTTCTCCGGACAGGGCGAACACTGAAGCTTTCTTT
NA,few,TRBV5-4,TRBJ1-1,CASSLVPGDTTEAFF,TGTGCCAGCAGCTTGGTACCAGGGGACACCACTGAAGCTTTCTTT
NA,many,TRBV27,TRBJ2-3,CASSLVAASTDTQYF,TGTGCCAGCAGTTTAGTGGCAGCGAGCACAGATACGCAGTATTTT
NA,many,TRBV6-6,TRBJ1-2,CASRPDGQTYGYTF,TGTGCCAGCAGACCGGACGGACAGACCTATGGCTACACCTTC
NA,NA,TRBV29-1,TRBJ1-1,CSVFRGEAFF,TGCAGCGTTTTCCGAGGTGAAGCTTTCTTT
NA,NA,TRBV15,TRBJ2-1,CATSRGEAWGNYNEQFF,TGTGCCACCAGCAGAGGGGAGGCCTGGGGGAACTACAATGAGCAGTTCTTC
NA,NA,TRBV19,TRBJ1-2,CASSMEMQVSLQYTF,TGTGCCAGTAGTATGGAGATGCAGGTCTCCCTCCAATACACCTTC
TRBD1,NA,TRBV6-4,TRBJ1-1,CASDDLQGDWGSEAFF,TGTGCCAGCGACGACCTTCAGGGGGACTGGGGTTCTGAAGCTTTCTTT
TRBD2,NA,TRBV2,TRBJ2-2,CASRGRAGAGGELFF,TGTGCCAGCCGAGGTCGGGCGGGAGCTGGCGGGGAGCTGTTTTTT
NA,few,TRBV7-2,TRBJ2-5,CASSWAGGQETQYF,TGTGCCAGCAGCTGGGCGGGCGGCCAAGAGACCCAGTACTTC
NA,NA,TRBV29-1,TRBJ1-5,CSVGTGNQPQHF,TGCAGCGTTGGGACAGGCAATCAGCCCCAGCATTTT
NA,few,TRBV28,TRBJ2-1,CASSPGLEYNEQFF,TGTGCCAGCAGCCCGGGACTTGAGTACAATGAGCAGTTCTTC
NA,NA,TRBV7-6,TRBJ2-5,CASSAPGVGTQYF,TGTGCCAGCAGCGCCCCAGGGGTCGGGACCCAGTACTTC
NA,many,TRBV7-8,TRBJ1-5,CASSRDRNQPQHF,TGTGCCAGCAGCCGAGACAGAAATCAGCCCCAGCATTTT
NA,NA,TRBV7-6,TRBJ2-5,CASSLVWRRDETQYF,TGTGCCAGCAGCTTAGTCTGGCGGCGTGACGAGACCCAGTACTTC
NA,few,TRBV3-1,TRBJ2-4,CASSPKLAKNIQYF,TGTGCCAGCAGCCCTAAGTTAGCCAAAAACATTCAGTACTTC
NA,NA,TRBV28,TRBJ2-7,CASIGGREQYF,TGTGCCAGCATCGGGGGACGCGAGCAGTACTTC
TRBD2,few,TRBV14,TRBJ2-5,CASSQAGGGQETQYF,TGTGCCAGCAGCCAAGCCGGGGGGGGTCAAGAGACCCAGTACTTC
NA,few,TRBV5-5,TRBJ1-1,CASSLDGFSEAFF,TGTGCCAGCAGCTTGGACGGGTTTTCCGAAGCTTTCTTT
NA,few,TRBV28,TRBJ1-1,CASSLGGSVTEAFF,TGTGCCAGCAGTTTAGGGGGATCTGTCACTGAAGCTTTCTTT
NA,many,TRBV5-1,TRBJ2-3,CASSLGPAGLNTDTQYF,TGCGCCAGCAGCTTGGGTCCGGCAGGGCTGAACACAGATACGCAGTATTTT
TRBD1,NA,TRBV5-6,TRBJ1-6,CASSFGQERNNSPLHF,TGTGCCAGCAGCTTTGGACAGGAAAGAAATAATTCACCCCTCCACTTT
TRBD1,many,TRBV11-2,TRBJ2-3,CASSSFTGEENTQYF,TGTGCCAGCAGCTCCTTTACAGGGGAAGAGAATACGCAGTATTTT
NA,NA,TRBV28,TRBJ2-2,CASSFSPGELFF,TGTGCCAGCAGTTTTTCCCCCGGGGAGCTGTTTTTT
NA,few,TRBV4-2,TRBJ2-7,CASSQDWANEQYF,TGTGCCAGCAGCCAAGATTGGGCGAACGAGCAGTACTTC
NA,NA,TRBV7-8,TRBJ2-7,CASSLERGSSYEQYF,TGTGCCAGCAGCTTAGAGAGGGGAAGCTCCTACGAGCAGTACTTC
TRBD1,NA,TRBV12-3/TRBV12-4,TRBJ1-5,CASSFGLSGGLNQPQHF,TGTGCCAGCAGTTTCGGTCTTTCAGGGGGCCTTAATCAGCCCCAGCATTTT
NA,NA,TRBV6-6,TRBJ2-7,CASSLRDNPHEQYF,TGTGCCAGCAGCCTACGGGACAATCCCCACGAGCAGTACTTC
TRBD1,NA,TRBV2,TRBJ2-3,CASSVRQGGTDTQYF,TGTGCCAGCAGTGTAAGACAGGGCGGCACAGATACGCAGTATTTT
NA,NA,TRBV7-9,TRBJ2-7,CASRARGSTYEQYF,TGTGCCAGCAGGGCGAGGGGTAGTACCTACGAGCAGTACTTC
TRBD1,many,TRBV7-9,TRBJ2-1,CASSPSPTGPSYNEQFF,TGTGCCAGCAGCCCCTCTCCGACAGGGCCCTCCTACAATGAGCAGTTCTTC
TRBD1,few,TRBV2,TRBJ2-7,CASSEAMYRDSSYEQYF,TGTGCCAGCAGTGAAGCTATGTACAGGGACAGCTCCTACGAGCAGTACTTC
TRBD2,NA,TRBV24-1,TRBJ2-1,CATSDLLAGGQNEQFF,TGTGCCACCAGTGATTTGCTAGCGGGAGGGCAGAATGAGCAGTTCTTC
NA,few,TRBV2,TRBJ1-4,CASRRGGQNEKLFF,TGTGCCAGCCGCCGGGGCGGCCAAAATGAAAAACTGTTTTTT
NA,NA,TRBV20-1,TRBJ1-1,CSAKKGGDRTEAFF,TGCAGTGCCAAAAAGGGCGGGGATCGAACTGAAGCTTTCTTT
NA,many,TRBV28,TRBJ2-7,CASTPRQAPYEQYF,TGTGCCAGCACTCCGAGACAGGCGCCCTACGAGCAGTACTTC
NA,few,TRBV6-2/TRBV6-3,TRBJ1-5,CASRGANQPQHF,TGTGCCAGCAGAGGGGCCAATCAGCCCCAGCATTTT
TRBD2,NA,TRBV7-2,TRBJ2-3,CASSLTSAGDTQYF,TGTGCCAGCAGCCTGACTAGCGCCGGAGATACGCAGTATTTT
NA,many,TRBV4-1,TRBJ1-2,CASSQDVQVKRGYTF,TGCGCCAGCAGCCAAGATGTGCAGGTTAAGAGGGGCTACACCTTC
TRBD2,few,TRBV2,TRBJ2-2,CASSEQTSGLNTGELFF,TGTGCCAGCAGTGAACAGACTAGCGGCTTGAACACCGGGGAGCTGTTTTTT
NA,few,TRBV28,TRBJ2-7,CASSSVLSSYEQYF,TGTGCCAGCAGTTCAGTCTTGAGCTCCTACGAGCAGTACTTC
NA,NA,TRBV28,TRBJ2-2,CASKGRVDSGELFF,TGTGCCAGCAAAGGCCGCGTAGACTCCGGGGAGCTGTTTTTT
NA,NA,TRBV28,TRBJ1-5,CASMDLRGQPQHF,TGTGCCAGCATGGATCTGAGGGGACAGCCCCAGCATTTT
TRBD1,NA,TRBV4-1,TRBJ2-3,CASSQDRKSTDTQYF,TGCGCCAGCAGCCAGGACAGGAAGAGCACAGATACGCAGTATTTT
NA,few,TRBV6-5,TRBJ2-3,CASSVGRFTDTQYF,TGTGCCAGCTCGGTGGGGCGGTTCACAGATACGCAGTATTTT
NA,few,TRBV11-2,TRBJ2-5,CASSLVEAVGQETQYF,TGTGCCAGCAGCTTAGTGGAGGCGGTGGGGCAAGAGACCCAGTACTTC
NA,few,TRBV7-2,TRBJ1-3,CASSLMDSASGNTIYF,TGTGCCAGCAGCTTAATGGACAGTGCGTCTGGAAACACCATATATTTT
TRBD1,NA,TRBV19,TRBJ1-2,CASSTGTGRWYGYTF,TGTGCCAGTAGTACCGGGACAGGGAGATGGTATGGCTACACCTTC
TRBD2,few,TRBV5-1,TRBJ2-7,CASSSSSGLVIYEQYF,TGCGCCAGCAGCTCCTCATCGGGACTAGTCATCTACGAGCAGTACTTC
NA,few,TRBV5-5,TRBJ2-5,CASSSALTHPGGETQYF,TGTGCCAGCAGTTCGGCACTGACTCATCCCGGAGGAGAGACCCAGTACTTC
NA,few,TRBV28,TRBJ2-7,CASYDRSAYEQYF,TGTGCCAGCTACGACAGGTCCGCCTACGAGCAGTACTTC
NA,once,TRBV5-1,TRBJ2-2,CASSLEPGRTNTGELFF,TGCGCCAGCAGCTTGGAACCGGGACGGACGAACACCGGGGAGCTGTTTTTT
TRBD1,NA,TRBV5-1,TRBJ2-7,CASTWTGGSYEQYF,TGCGCCAGCACCTGGACAGGGGGCTCCTACGAGCAGTACTTC
TRBD2,NA,TRBV24-1,TRBJ2-1,CATSDFPGTSGRDRYNEQFF,TGTGCCACCAGTGATTTTCCCGGGACTAGCGGGAGAGACCGCTACAATGAGCAGTTCTTC
NA,NA,TRBV28,TRBJ1-1,CASSSQTWGHTEAFF,TGTGCCAGCAGTTCTCAAACCTGGGGGCACACTGAAGCTTTCTTT